The 20 T cell receptor beta chains listed next were all sequenced from one sample in a study of cytomegalovirus exposure and HLA in healthy donors. The PCR made use of 60 Vbeta and 13 Jbeta primers. The method was immunoSEQ multiplex PCR; TCRdb's version includes in-frame clones alone and lacks a portion of them. The sample has 95,000 to 150,000 clones; the top ten hold around 4%. Input material: PBMCs. Receptors were obtained from a man aged 18-30 years in good health and CMV-seronegative.

The chain combines TRBV27 with TRBJ1-5; no reliable D call. V lost 7 bases to trimming and J lost 0 bases, with 13 bases between them. Germline V gene sequence: CDR1 MNHEY, CDR2 SMNVEV (reference sequence). The CDR3 runs to 15 residues. The CDR3 reads CASNYFRDSNQPQHF. The DNA of the CDR3 is TGTGCCAGCAATTACTTCCGGGATAGCAATCAGCCCCAGCATTTT.

The chain links TRBV5-5 to TRBJ1-1; a possible D gene is TRBD1 (6 bases). The CDR3 totals 15 residues. V shed 6 bases and J shed 1 base, with 16 bases lying between them. CDR1 is SGHKS, CDR2 YYEKEE, per germline (reference sequence). The CDR3 spells CASTLKQGWNTEAFF. In nucleotides, the CDR3 is TGTGCCAGCACCCTAAAACAGGGTTGGAACACTGAAGCTTTCTTT.

This chain uses TRBV5-4 with TRBJ2-7; 7 positions agree with TRBD2. CDR1 and CDR2 (germline): SGHNT, YYREEE (reference sequence). Trimming took 2 bases from V and 5 from J; bases not matched to a gene: 4. This CDR3 spans 13 amino acids. CDR3 protein: CASSFGRTNEQYF. The CDR3 DNA is TGTGCCAGCAGCTTCGGGAGGACAAACGAGCAGTACTTC.

The chain is built from TRBV7-3 and TRBJ1-2, with 12 bases lining up with TRBD1. The V gene's germline CDR1 is SGHTA and CDR2 FQGTGA. V dropped 2 bases and J dropped 3; count of bases not matched to a gene: 1. The CDR3 covers 15 residues. CDR3 bases: TGTGCCAGCAGCTTAGGGACAGGGGGCGACTATGGCTACACCTTC. Encoded protein: CASSLGTGGDYGYTF. Looking up the rest from reference TRBV7-3 and TRBJ1-2 gives the full variable domain: GAGVSQTPSNKVTEKGKYVELRCDPISGHTALYWYRQSLGQGPEFLIYFQGTGAADDSGLPNDRFFAVRPEGSVSTLKIQRTERGDSAVYLCASSLGTGGDYGYTFGSGTRLTVV.

V is TRBV5-4 and J is TRBJ1-1; D is possibly TRBD1 (5 bases). The CDR3 extends over 15 amino acids. Germline CDR1 reads SGHNT; CDR2 reads YYREEE (reference sequence). V was trimmed by 6 bases and J by 2 bases, leaving 17 bases between them. The CDR3 protein is CASTNRTRPNTEAFF. CDR3 in DNA: TGTGCCAGCACCAACAGGACCCGGCCCAACACTGAAGCTTTCTTT.

V is TRBV9 and J is TRBJ1-2; the D gene is possibly TRBD1 (6 bases). Germline CDR1 is SGDLS and CDR2 is YYNGEE. The CDR3 sequence is 15 residues long. The V and J ends lost 1 base and 5 bases respectively, with 15 bases between them. CDR3 nucleotides: TGTGCCAGCAGCGTACAGGGGAAGATAATGTATGGCTACACCTTC. This translates into CASSVQGKIMYGYTF. Full variable domain (outside the CDR3, taken from reference TRBV9 and TRBJ1-2): DSGVTQTPKHLITATGQRVTLRCSPRSGDLSVYWYQQSLDQGLQFLIQYYNGEERAKGNILERFSAQQFPDLHSELNLSSLELGDSALYFCASSVQGKIMYGYTFGSGTRLTVV.

The V call is TRBV6-5, the J call TRBJ1-2, with a tentative D call TRBD1 (5 bases). The V gene's germline CDR1 is MNHEY and CDR2 SVGAGI. V dropped 6 bases and J dropped 4 bases, with 9 bases sitting between them. The CDR3 totals 12 residues. The CDR3 reads CASSQGVYGYTF. The CDR3 bases are TGTGCCAGCAGCCAGGGCGTCTATGGCTACACCTTC.

V usage is TRBV7-8 and J usage is TRBJ2-7; 10 nucleotides line up with TRBD2. CDR3 length equals 16 residues. The germline CDR1 and CDR2 sequences are SGHVS and FQNEAQ. J lost 0 bases, V lost 1 base, and 3 bases had no gene match. The CDR3 DNA is TGTGCCAGCAGCTTAGTTCCTAGCGGGGGCTCCTACGAGCAGTACTTC. Its translation: CASSLVPSGGSYEQYF.

The chain employs TRBV9 and TRBJ1-5; no reliable D call. CDR1 is SGDLS and CDR2 is YYNGEE in the germline V gene. Trimming removed 2 bases from V and 3 bases from J, with 6 bases in between. The CDR3 is 13 residues long. The CDR3 is CASSVRPNQPQHF. The CDR3 DNA follows: TGTGCCAGCAGCGTTCGTCCCAATCAGCCCCAGCATTTT.

The V and J genes are TRBV11-2 and TRBJ1-2, with 8 bases that match TRBD1. The V and J ends lost 5 bases and 3 bases, in that order; junction bases with no gene match: 11. This CDR3 contains 16 residues. The germline CDR1 and CDR2 sequences are SGHAT and FQNNGV. DNA of the CDR3: TGTGCCAGCAGCACTGGCCCGACAGGGGTAGACTATGGCTACACCTTC. It specifies CASSTGPTGVDYGYTF.

The gene calls are TRBV5-1 and TRBJ2-1; tentative D call: TRBD2 (6 bases). V was trimmed by 4 bases and J by 9 bases, leaving 11 bases between them. CDR1 and CDR2 (germline): SGHRS, YFSETQ. The CDR3 sequence is 12 residues long. The CDR3 protein is CASSTLALEQFF. The DNA of the CDR3 is TGCGCCAGCAGCACACTAGCTCTTGAGCAGTTCTTC. Based on the CDR3 plus reference TRBV5-1 and TRBJ2-1, the full variable domain is KAGVTQTPRYLIKTRGQQVTLSCSPISGHRSVSWYQQTPGQGLQFLFEYFSETQRNKGNFPGRFSGRQFSNSRSEMNVSTLELGDSALYLCASSTLALEQFFGPGTRLTVL.

The chain uses TRBV9 and TRBJ2-3, with D maybe TRBD2 (5 bases). CDR1 SGDLS and CDR2 YYNGEE come from the germline V gene. This CDR3 comprises 13 residues. Trimming removed 8 bases at V and 1 base at J, with 11 bases between. CDR3 coding DNA: TGTGCCAGTACTAGTGGGGGCACAGATACGCAGTATTTT. Translating gives CASTSGGTDTQYF.

The chain employs TRBV19 and TRBJ1-1; TRBD1 matches 7 bases. V trimming: 11 bases; J trimming: 1 base; junction bases outside the gene matches: 13. This CDR3 spans 15 amino acids. The germline gives CDR1 LNHDA, CDR2 SQIVND (reference sequence). CDR3 nucleotides: TGTGCCTGCTGTAGGACAGGAAACCAGAACACTGAAGCTTTCTTT. Its translation: CACCRTGNQNTEAFF.

On this clone: This sample includes further DNA sequences coding for the same CDR3. This sequence joins TRBV5-6 and TRBJ1-2; TRBD1 might be the D (5 bases). Trimming took off 4 bases at V and 8 bases at J, with 18 bases between the two ends. The CDR3 extends over 14 amino acids. From germline, CDR1 is SGHDT and CDR2 YYEEEE. The CDR3 DNA reads as TGTGCCAGCAGCCCGGACGGGAGGAGGGGAGGCTACACCTTC. It specifies CASSPDGRRGGYTF.

CDR3 protein: CASRGDTYGYTF. The CDR3 nucleotides read TGTGCCAGCAGAGGGGACACCTATGGCTACACCTTC. V usage is TRBV9 and J usage is TRBJ1-2; a weak D match, TRBD1 (6 bases). There are 12 residues in the CDR3. The germline gives CDR1 SGDLS, CDR2 YYNGEE. The V gene lost 5 bases and the J gene lost 4 bases, with 9 bases spanning the gap.

The chain is built from TRBV6-6 and TRBJ1-1; the D gene is possibly TRBD1 (6 bases). The CDR3 consists of 14 residues. Per germline, CDR1 MNHNY and CDR2 SVGAGI (reference sequence). Trimming stripped 6 bases from V and 2 bases from J, with 13 bases between. CDR3 sequence (DNA): TGTGCCAGCAGCCAGAAACAGGGAAACACTGAAGCTTTCTTT. Its protein is CASSQKQGNTEAFF.

This chain links TRBV2 with TRBJ1-2, with TRBD1 matching 7 bases. From germline, CDR1 is SNHLY and CDR2 FYNNEI. The V segment lost 8 bases and the J segment 7 bases; nucleotides outside the gene matches: 7. The length of the CDR3 is 12 residues. The CDR3 sequence: CASRDSWSGYTF. The CDR3 DNA sequence: TGTGCCAGCCGGGACAGTTGGTCTGGCTACACCTTC.

The chain joins TRBV19 to TRBJ2-1; 9 bases match TRBD2. This CDR3 has 14 amino acids. Germline CDR1 is LNHDA and CDR2 is SQIVND (reference sequence). The J segment lost 2 bases and the V segment lost 7 bases, leaving 3 bases of the junction unmatched. The chain's CDR3 is CASNGGRAYNEQFF. The CDR3 coding sequence is TGTGCCAGTAACGGCGGGAGGGCCTACAATGAGCAGTTCTTC. The complete variable domain, with remaining parts taken from reference TRBV19 and TRBJ2-1, reads DGGITQSPKYLFRKEGQNVTLSCEQNLNHDAMYWYRQDPGQGLRLIYYSQIVNDFQKGDIAEGYSVSREKKESFPLTVTSAQKNPTAFYLCASNGGRAYNEQFFGPGTRLTVL.

The V gene is TRBV7-9, the J gene TRBJ1-2; a possible D gene is TRBD1 (5 bases). V lost 4 bases and J 8 bases, leaving 20 bases between the germline ends. The CDR3 has 15 residues. Germline CDR1 and CDR2: SEHNR and FQNEAQ (reference sequence). The chain's CDR3 is CASSSSAGRAGGYTF. As DNA, the CDR3 is TGTGCCAGCAGCTCCTCTGCTGGCAGGGCAGGGGGCTACACCTTC.

V usage is TRBV9 and J usage is TRBJ2-5; 9 nucleotides line up with TRBD2. The DNA end lines up better with TRBJ2-7; the J call may be wrong. CDR3 length equals 15 residues. Per germline, CDR1 SGDLS and CDR2 YYNGEE. In DNA form, the CDR3 reads TGTGCCAGCAGCGCCTTTAGCGGGAGAGGCGACGAGCAGTACTTC. Translating it yields CASSAFSGRGDEQYF.